The 5 T cell receptor beta chains below were found in one sample sequenced in a study of naive and memory T cell subsets. Four PCR rounds used nested alpha and beta constant region primers plus the SP2 primer. TCRdb re-called the UMI-ligation and nested PCR reads through MiXCR, storing one row per CDR3 protein. The sample records approximately 21,000 distinct CDR3 sequences, roughly 5.5% being singletons. The treatment here: skin biopsy from PPD injection site in Mantoux-positive individual. A UMI-containing oligonucleotide was joined by 3' ligation to the TCR cDNA template. The source was skin, collected from a tuberculin skin test site. Every receptor here comes from an adult in good health.

There are many counts of this clonotype. In DNA form, the CDR3 reads TGTGCCAGTAGTATCGGGACTAGCGGGAGATTCTACAATGAGCAGTTCTTC. It translates to CASSIGTSGRFYNEQFF. The chain is built from TRBV19 and TRBJ2-1, with 14 positions matching TRBD2. V trimming: 3 bases; J trimming: 3 bases; junction bases outside the gene matches: 4. Germline loops: CDR1 LNHDA, CDR2 SQIVND (reference sequence). The CDR3 is 17 residues long.

V is TRBV20-1 and J is TRBJ1-6, with 8 nucleotides matching TRBD1. This CDR3 has 15 residues. Germline V gene sequence: CDR1 DFQATT, CDR2 SNEGSKA (reference sequence). V lost 1 base, J lost 9 bases, and 8 bases stayed unmatched. The DNA of the CDR3 is TGCAGTGCTAGAGCCTACACAGACAGGGGTTCACCCCTCCACTTT. Its translation: CSARAYTDRGSPLHF.

The chain recombines TRBV29-1 with TRBJ1-1; D may be TRBD1 (5 bases). Germline V gives CDR1 SQVTM, CDR2 ANQGSEA. V was trimmed by 6 bases and J by 0 bases, leaving 17 bases between them. This CDR3 spans 15 amino acids. The CDR3 nucleotides read TGCAGCGTGAACAAACTCGGGACGGTGAACACTGAAGCTTTCTTT. Its protein is CSVNKLGTVNTEAFF. Using reference TRBV29-1 and TRBJ1-1 for the parts outside the CDR3, the full variable domain is SAVISQKPSRDICQRGTSLTIQCQVDSQVTMMFWYRQQPGQSLTLIATANQGSEATYESGFVIDKFPISRPNLTFSTLTVSNMSPEDSSIYLCSVNKLGTVNTEAFFGQGTRLTVV.

The table lists this clonotype with many counts. This chain links TRBV10-3 with TRBJ1-1; D possibly corresponds to TRBD1 (6 bases). The V end was cut by 4 bases, the J end by 3 bases, with 6 bases between. Germline V lookup: CDR1 ENHRY, CDR2 SYGVKD. CDR3 size: 12 residues. The CDR3 loop is CAISAGDTEAFF. The CDR3 bases are TGTGCCATCAGTGCAGGGGACACTGAAGCTTTCTTT.

This clonotype came up many times. The chain has TRBV12-3 or TRBV12-4 and TRBJ1-2; 7 positions agree with TRBD1. Trimming at V came to 9 bases and at J to 2 bases, leaving 6 bases not matched to a gene. The CDR3 runs to 13 residues. CDR3 protein: CASRGQRNYGYTF. CDR3 nucleotide sequence: TGTGCCAGTAGGGGACAGAGGAACTATGGCTACACCTTC.